Below are 27 T cell receptor beta chains sequenced from a single sample in a study of T cell clonality in common variable immunodeficiency. Profiling relied on immunoSEQ multiplex PCR, and the TCRdb table lists in-frame clones only, not all of them. The specimen has over 35,000 clones, none found just once. The sequenced material came from peripheral blood mononuclear cells. These receptors came from a person aged 18 to 70 in good health.

Ten or more counts support this clone. The read falls 3 residues short of the CDR3 end, and the missing part is taken from the germline J gene. The V call is TRBV6-2 or TRBV6-3, the J call TRBJ2-5; TRBD2 matches 10 bases. This CDR3 has 15 residues. Germline CDR1 reads MNHEY; CDR2 reads SVGEGT. Trimming removed 2 bases from V and 2 bases from J; junction bases left unmatched: 2. CDR3 bases read: TGTGCCAGCAGTTACCTAGCGGGAGTTCAAGAGACC. Protein: CASSYLAGVQET. The CDR3 in full is CASSYLAGVQETQYF.

This clone was recorded many times. The read comes to an end 3 residues before the CDR3 does, leaving the germline J gene to fill in the end. V gene TRBV7-3 combines with J gene TRBJ2-3; D is ambiguous. This CDR3 is built from 15 residues. Trimming cost V 2 bases and J 1 base, with 10 bases left between them. Germline loops: CDR1 SGHTA, CDR2 FQGTGA. The CDR3 reads CASSLWSARTDTQYF. The CDR3 bases that were read are TGTGCCAGCAGCTTATGGAGCGCCCGCACAGATACG.

This clone showed up many times. CDR3 amino acids: CASSQDRGVTSNQPQHF. The covered CDR3 bases are TGCGCCAGCAGCCAAGATCGAGGGGTTACGAGCAATCAGCCC. V is TRBV4-1 and J is TRBJ1-5, with D possibly being TRBD1 (5 bases). The sequenced fragment ends 3 residues before the CDR3 boundary, so the rest is inferred from the germline J gene. Germline-derived CDR1 and CDR2 are MGHRA and YSYEKL. With 0 bases removed from V and 1 base from J, the gap between germline ends came to 13 bases. The CDR3 spans 17 residues.

This clone was recorded many times. Read coverage stops 3 residues before the CDR3 terminus; the germline J gene supplies the remainder. The J gene is TRBJ2-1, the V gene TRBV5-1, with D uncertain. The V and J ends lost 1 base and 4 bases respectively, with 3 bases between them. Germline V lookup: CDR1 SGHRS, CDR2 YFSETQ. This CDR3 is 12 amino acids long. CDR3 in amino acids: CASSLRYNEQFF. The CDR3 bases that were read are TGCGCCAGCAGCTTGCGGTACAATGAG.

In this sample, this clone turned up many times. The read stops 3 residues short of the end of the CDR3; the missing end is completed from the germline J gene. The V gene is TRBV27, the J gene TRBJ2-7, with 9 bases identical to TRBD1. The CDR3 is made up of 13 amino acids. J lost 4 bases, V lost 3 bases, and 1 base had no gene match. The germline gives CDR1 MNHEY, CDR2 SMNVEV (reference sequence). The CDR3: CASSFGTGYEQYF. The sequenced part of the CDR3 DNA is TGTGCCAGCAGTTTCGGGACAGGGTACGAG.

This clone appeared many times. The CDR3 end is not reached by the read, which stops 3 residues before it; the germline J gene fills it in. The chain couples TRBV5-1 to TRBJ2-7; the match to TRBD1 covers 9 bases. The trim removed 3 bases at V and 3 bases at J, leaving 7 bases unmatched. CDR1 and CDR2 (germline): SGHRS, YFSETQ. This CDR3 contains 15 residues. The sequenced CDR3 bases are TGCGCCAGCAGCTCAGGACAGGGGAACATCTACGAG. It is translated as CASSSGQGNIYE. The entire CDR3 reads CASSSGQGNIYEQYF. Complete variable domain (other parts from reference TRBV5-1 and TRBJ2-7): KAGVTQTPRYLIKTRGQQVTLSCSPISGHRSVSWYQQTPGQGLQFLFEYFSETQRNKGNFPGRFSGRQFSNSRSEMNVSTLELGDSALYLCASSSGQGNIYEQYFGPGTRLTVT.

This clone occurred many times. The read is 3 residues too short to cover the CDR3 end, so that end is filled in from the germline J gene. The rearrangement links TRBV5-4 to TRBJ2-7; D unclear. This CDR3 is built from 11 residues. CDR1 is SGHNT and CDR2 is YYREEE in the germline V gene (reference sequence). V lost 0 bases, J lost 6 bases, and 4 bases lay in between. The CDR3 loop is CASSLGAEQYF. The DNA read from the CDR3 is TGTGCCAGCAGCTTGGGGGCCGAG.

This clone was detected ten times or more. The read ends 3 residues early relative to the CDR3; the germline J gene fills the gap. This chain links TRBV2 with TRBJ2-1; D ambiguous. This CDR3 spans 11 amino acids. Germline values: CDR1 SNHLY, CDR2 FYNNEI. V was shortened by 5 bases and J by 5 bases, with 4 bases between the two germline ends. CDR3 DNA, as far as it was read: TGTGCCAGCAGTCAGGACAATGAG. It yields the protein CASSQDNE. The entire CDR3 sequence reads CASSQDNEQFF.

This clone has at least ten counts. The read terminates 3 residues before the CDR3 end, so the remaining end is supplied by the germline J gene. The chain joins TRBV7-9 to TRBJ2-5; TRBD2 aligns across 9 bases. Germline lookup yields CDR1 SEHNR and CDR2 FQNEAQ (reference sequence). Unmatched junction bases numbered 9, after V lost 5 bases and J lost 5 bases. The CDR3 contains 15 residues. CDR3 loop: CASSDSGRGRETQYF. The part of the CDR3 DNA that was read is TGTGCCAGCAGCGATAGCGGGAGAGGTCGGGAGACC.

Ten or more counts support this clone. The CDR3 goes on 3 residues after the read ends, and that part is filled in from the germline J gene. This chain connects TRBV5-1 to TRBJ1-5, with D unresolved. Trimming shortened V by 3 bases and J by 0 bases, and 10 bases separated the two germline ends. The length of the CDR3 is 15 residues. Germline CDR1 reads SGHRS; CDR2 reads YFSETQ. CDR3 sequence: CASSSIPGSNQPQHF. The CDR3 DNA, read in part, is TGCGCCAGCAGCTCGATCCCGGGTAGCAATCAGCCC. The full variable domain, rest sourced from reference TRBV5-1 and TRBJ1-5, is KAGVTQTPRYLIKTRGQQVTLSCSPISGHRSVSWYQQTPGQGLQFLFEYFSETQRNKGNFPGRFSGRQFSNSRSEMNVSTLELGDSALYLCASSSIPGSNQPQHFGDGTRLSIL.

There are many counts of this clone. The read falls 3 residues short of the CDR3 end, and the missing part is taken from the germline J gene. The V gene is TRBV6-2 or TRBV6-3, the J gene TRBJ2-1; perhaps TRBD1 as D (6 bases). The V gene lost 5 bases and the J gene lost 9 bases, with 14 bases spanning the gap. Germline V gene sequence: CDR1 MNHEY, CDR2 SVGEGT. This CDR3 region has 13 residues. CDR3 bases read: TGTGCCAGCAGTCTTGCACAGGGAGCTGAG. Translation gives CASSLAQGAE. Given in full, the CDR3 is CASSLAQGAEQFF.

This clone was seen ten or more times. From the germline J gene comes the end of the CDR3, since the read stops 3 residues before it. The J gene is TRBJ1-1, the V gene TRBV5-4, with D possibly TRBD1 on 5 matching bases. CDR1 and CDR2 from the germline V gene are SGHNT and YYREEE (reference sequence). This CDR3 contains 12 residues. The CDR3 sequence: CASSLGQDTAFF. The CDR3 DNA, read in part, is TGTGCCAGCAGCTTGGGTCAGGACACA.

This clone occurred many times. Read sequence stops 3 residues before the CDR3 end, and the germline J gene provides the missing end. Different DNA sequences within this sample yield the same CDR3. The chain combines TRBV18 with TRBJ2-1; 12 bases map to TRBD2. The V gene end was trimmed by 0 bases and the J gene end by 7 bases; junction bases not matched to a gene: 10. The CDR3 runs 18 residues. Germline V gene lookup returns CDR1 KGHSH and CDR2 LQKENI. The CDR3 is CASSPPPKTSGRRNEQFF. CDR3 DNA, as far as it was read: TGTGCCAGCTCACCACCACCTAAGACTAGCGGGAGACGGAATGAG.

This clone has at least ten counts. The CDR3 extends 3 residues past the end of the read, so its final part is completed from the germline J gene. The V call is TRBV6-2 or TRBV6-3, the J call TRBJ2-3; TRBD2 matches 9 bases. Losses at the gene ends were 4 bases for V and 4 bases for J; bases not matched to a gene: 6. This CDR3 has 15 residues. CDR1 is MNHEY and CDR2 is SVGEGT in the germline V gene. Incomplete CDR3 DNA: TGTGCCAGCAGTTCCGGGACTAGCCCTTCAGATACG. It is translated as CASSSGTSPSDT. The whole CDR3 protein is CASSSGTSPSDTQYF.

This clone was counted at least ten times. The sequenced part of the CDR3 DNA is TGTGCCAGCAGTGAATCGCGGAGGACACTAGCCAAAAACATT. It encodes CASSESRRTLAKNI. The whole CDR3 sequence reads CASSESRRTLAKNIQYF. The genes are TRBV2 and TRBJ2-4; D is tentatively TRBD1 or TRBD2 (5 bases each). The CDR3 end is not reached by the read, which stops 3 residues before it; the germline J gene fills it in. Germline V gives CDR1 SNHLY, CDR2 FYNNEI. CDR3 length equals 17 residues. Trimming took 2 bases from V and 0 from J, leaving 14 bases between them.

This clone was recorded many times. Read data end 3 residues before the CDR3 end; the end is taken from the germline J gene. The chain is built from TRBV7-9 and TRBJ2-1; 8 nucleotides align to TRBD1. The CDR3 is made up of 14 amino acids. The germline CDR1 and CDR2 sequences are SEHNR and FQNEAQ (reference sequence). The V gene end was trimmed by 5 bases and the J gene end by 9 bases; junction bases not matched to a gene: 9. CDR3 sequence reads: CASSPRGTGREQFF. The DNA read from the CDR3 is TGTGCCAGCAGCCCTCGGGGGACAGGTCGTGAG.

This clone was observed many times. The CDR3 goes on 3 residues after the read ends, and that part is filled in from the germline J gene. This chain uses TRBV9 with TRBJ2-5, with no clear D. V dropped 1 base and J dropped 5 bases, with 9 bases sitting between them. The CDR3 has 13 amino acids. CDR1 is SGDLS and CDR2 is YYNGEE in the germline V gene. The chain's CDR3 is CASSVRVAETQYF. CDR3 bases read: TGTGCCAGCAGCGTAAGGGTGGCGGAGACC.

This clone was recorded at least ten times. The read halts 3 residues ahead of the CDR3 end, with the missing end drawn from the germline J gene. The rearrangement joins TRBV19 to TRBJ1-5, with D tentatively TRBD1 (5 bases). CDR3 size: 15 residues. Germline CDR1 is LNHDA and CDR2 is SQIVND (reference sequence). Trimming stripped 3 bases from V and 9 bases from J, with 18 bases between. CDR3 sequence reads: CASSIPRGREGPQHF. The sequenced CDR3 bases are TGTGCCAGTAGTATTCCTAGGGGTCGAGAGGGGCCC.

This clone was counted at least ten times. The read falls 3 residues short of the CDR3 end, and the missing part is taken from the germline J gene. The chain employs TRBV20-1 and TRBJ2-1; 7 positions agree with TRBD2. V gave up 6 bases and J gave up 2 bases; unmatched junction bases: 7. CDR3 length equals 14 residues. Germline CDR1 and CDR2: DFQATT and SNEGSKA (reference sequence). The CDR3 loop reads CSAPSGVTYNEQFF. The CDR3 bases that were read are TGCAGTGCCCCGAGCGGGGTCACCTACAATGAG.

This clone was counted between two and nine times. Coverage ceases 3 residues before the CDR3 finishes, and the germline J gene fills in the end. The chain recombines TRBV7-2 with TRBJ2-5, with D perhaps TRBD2 (5 bases). This CDR3 contains 14 residues. The germline V gene has CDR1 SGHTA and CDR2 FQGNSA. V was shortened by 6 bases and J by 3 bases, with 14 bases between the two germline ends. CDR3 region: CASRQGGSEETQYF. CDR3 DNA (partial): TGTGCCAGCAGACAAGGCGGGTCCGAAGAGACC.

This clone occurred many times. The CDR3 end is not reached by the read, which stops 3 residues before it; the germline J gene fills it in. The genes are TRBV20-1 and TRBJ2-5; 11 nucleotides agree with TRBD2. V gave up 8 bases and J gave up 5 bases; unmatched junction bases: 16. CDR1 is DFQATT and CDR2 is SNEGSKA in the germline V gene (reference sequence). This CDR3 is 16 amino acids long. CDR3: CSTRLAGSLAGETQYF. The CDR3 bases that were read are TGCAGTACGAGACTAGCGGGGTCCCTTGCGGGGGAGACC.

There are many counts of this clone. The read halts 3 residues ahead of the CDR3 end, with the missing end drawn from the germline J gene. The V and J genes are TRBV28 and TRBJ2-6; no definite D call. Germline V gene lookup returns CDR1 MDHEN and CDR2 SYDVKM. V lost 6 bases and J lost 0, with 6 bases in between. The CDR3 has 14 amino acids. Incomplete CDR3 DNA: TGTGCCAGCAGACCGGTCTCTGGGGCCAACGTC. Translating it yields CASRPVSGANV. The whole CDR3 reads CASRPVSGANVLTF.

This clone was detected many times. Sequencing ends 3 residues short of the CDR3 end; the germline J gene provides the rest. The chain is built from TRBV3-1 (or the pseudogene TRBV3-2) and TRBJ2-1; 8 positions agree with TRBD2. V lost 5 bases to trimming and J lost 8 bases; unmatched junction nucleotides: 8. The V gene's germline CDR1 is LGHDT and CDR2 YNNKEL (reference sequence). The length of the CDR3 is 14 residues. The CDR3 reads CASSSGTRGDEQFF. CDR3 DNA (partial): TGTGCCAGCAGCTCCGGGACTAGAGGTGATGAG.

The sample holds many counts of this clone. The read is 3 residues too short to cover the CDR3 end, so that end is filled in from the germline J gene. The chain carries TRBV5-1 and TRBJ2-1; D may be TRBD2 (5 bases). The V end lost 4 bases, the J end lost 8 bases, and 10 bases lay between the germline ends. The CDR3 extends over 12 amino acids. CDR1 and CDR2 from the germline V gene are SGHRS and YFSETQ. CDR3 sequence: CASSELGDEQFF. Incomplete CDR3 DNA: TGCGCCAGCAGCGAACTAGGCGATGAG.

This clone was found a few times. CDR3 residues: CASSDGQIGQPQHF. Incomplete CDR3 DNA: TGTGCCAGTAGTGATGGACAGATAGGTCAGCCC. The gene calls are TRBV19 and TRBJ1-5; perhaps TRBD1 as D (6 bases). The sequence runs out 3 residues before the end of the CDR3; the remainder is reconstructed from the germline J gene. V lost 5 bases to trimming and J lost 6 bases, with 14 bases between them. The CDR3 loop spans 14 amino acids. CDR1 is LNHDA, CDR2 SQIVND, per germline (reference sequence).

This clone was seen ten or more times. From the germline J gene comes the end of the CDR3, since the read stops 3 residues before it. This chain uses TRBV9 with TRBJ2-6; 7 bases match TRBD1. The V gene end was trimmed by 1 base and the J gene end by 1 base; junction bases not matched to a gene: 5. The CDR3 has 17 amino acids. Germline V gives CDR1 SGDLS, CDR2 YYNGEE. CDR3 sequence: CASSVMTGKSGANVLTF. Incomplete CDR3 DNA: TGTGCCAGCAGCGTAATGACAGGGAAGTCTGGGGCCAACGTC. Full variable domain (remainder filled in from reference TRBV9 and TRBJ2-6): DSGVTQTPKHLITATGQRVTLRCSPRSGDLSVYWYQQSLDQGLQFLIQYYNGEERAKGNILERFSAQQFPDLHSELNLSSLELGDSALYFCASSVMTGKSGANVLTFGAGSRLTVL.

The table lists this clone with many counts. The read stops 3 residues short of the end of the CDR3; the missing end is completed from the germline J gene. Other nucleotide sequences from this sample produce the same CDR3. The V and J genes are TRBV29-1 and TRBJ1-1, with a weak D call TRBD1 (6 bases). The germline V and J ends were trimmed by 6 bases and 1 base, with 12 bases remaining between them. Germline assignment: CDR1 SQVTM and CDR2 ANQGSEA. CDR3 length: 13 residues. Here the CDR3 reads CSVRQVENTEAFF. The sequenced CDR3 bases are TGCAGCGTCCGACAGGTGGAGAACACTGAA.